This T cell receptor beta chain originates from a study of blood T cell repertoires in COVID-19 (dated by TCRdb to about 2020). In terms of the full investigation: ImmuneRACE Cohort 3 recovered participants were defined by two consecutive negative NP/OP PCR tests, healthcare professional clearance, or symptom resolution. Samples were obtained from the ongoing ImmuneRACE study (first 160 participants) and from about 1,300 subjects provided by 6 global collaborators. The material from the prospective study consisted of cDNA or gDNA derived from T cells, B-cell-depleted T cells, or PBMCs. Subjects who had been exposed to COVID-19, were actively infected with it, or had recovered from it provided the deeply sampled blood TCRbeta repertoires that made up the dataset. HLA class I and class II types, where available, came from metadata supplied by the sample provider rather than from assay-based typing. The collaborator samples originated in the United States, Italy and Spain and spanned the acute and convalescent phases of COVID-19. A de-identified subject ID, COVID-19 status, age in years and sex were almost always included in the sample metadata. A freely available public database, intended as a resource for researchers studying the immune response to SARS-CoV-2, is where the repertoires were released.

The full study reports these points: The amount of clinical and demographic metadata varied by source and participant and was provided uncurated.

Participants in the prospective study were enrolled through a virtual design, were aged roughly 18 to 90 years, and lived in 24 United States geographic areas. Cohort assignment in the prospective study relied on participant-reported clinical history from a screening survey and a study questionnaire. In the prospective study, mobile phlebotomists collected whole blood, serum and a nasopharyngeal or oropharyngeal swab from each participant. Prospective study participants could optionally give additional blood draws and questionnaires over an approximately two-month period. Prospective study blood samples were shipped either frozen or at room temperature before DNA extraction. The immunoSEQ Assay, a bias-controlled multiplex PCR, was used to amplify TCRbeta CDR3 regions from genomic DNA. Concerning the study's data processing: Within the assay, amplification of reference gene primers was used to estimate how many nucleated cells each sample contained. To quantify the absolute abundance of each unique TCRbeta CDR3 rearrangement, sequence reads were collapsed and filtered. For each sample, productive Simpson clonality was calculated as the square root of Simpson's diversity index across productive rearrangements. Entries here come from immuneACCESS through TCRdb and include only in-frame sequences with V and J called. Some clones fail to appear in such tables; in the studies checked, an unresolved V gene covers under half of the shortfall, and the cause of the remainder is unknown. V, J and clone size are those of that table, while D and trimming were read from the DNA. Here the sample has 150,000 to 200,000 clones; roughly nine tenths occur a single time. The leading ten clones occupy around 23% of the sample.

Ends trimmed: V by 4 bases, J by 2 bases; bases unmatched to a gene: 1. Based on the germline V gene, the CDR1 and CDR2 sequences are ENHRY and SYGVKD. The CDR3 goes from the cysteine to the phenylalanine over 13 residues. This entry keeps only the CDR3 DNA: 39 bases, framed from base 1. With respect to this clone: Its antigen remains unidentified. Within one base of it there is no much larger clone, and no base qualities were kept. The identical CDR3 is also encoded by other nucleotide sequences in the sample.

The V and J segments used are TRBV10-3 and TRBJ1-1; the junction holds 7 bases that match TRBD1. The clonotype comes from a woman between 35 and 50 years old in a cohort exposed to, infected with or recovered from COVID-19 (not recorded which). Specimen: PBMCs or T cells enriched from blood (not recorded which). Here is the DNA: TGTGCCATCAGTGGACAGGGCAACACTGAAGCTTTCTTT. It codes for CAISGQGNTEAFF.